This TCR beta chain emerged from a study of blood T cells in healthy people across ages. A second PCR, run for roughly 7 to 12 cycles, used a sample-barcoded 5' primer plus a J-beta primer mix. TCRdb redid the calling of the 5' RACE reads with MiXCR, one entry per CDR3 protein. The sample has 1.5 million or so distinct CDR3 sequences, roughly 43% seen once. This clonotype was counted only a few times. The antigen remains undetermined. Study observations and caveats: Per million T cells, the diversity of TCR beta decreased roughly linearly as age advanced. Observed TCR beta diversity showed a strong correlation with the percentage of naive T cells as measured by flow cytometry.

Trimming removed 7 bases from V and 3 bases from J, with 16 bases in between. This CDR3 is built from 15 residues. This clonotype originated in a woman between 18 and 30 years old in good health. The V and J genes are TRBV12-3 or TRBV12-4 and TRBJ2-1; D is ambiguous. Sequencing used blood. The CDR3 DNA sequence: TGTGCCAGCACCTTCACCCTGGGTAGCTACAATGAGCAGTTCTTC. Protein product: CASTFTLGSYNEQFF.